Sequencing of this T cell receptor (beta chain) was carried out in a study of blood T cell repertoires in COVID-19. A word on this clone: This sample includes further DNA sequences coding for the same CDR3.

Germline V gene lookup returns CDR1 MRHNA and CDR2 SNTAGT. The ends were cut back, 3 bases at V and 6 bases at J, with 8 bases in the middle. The CDR3 spans 13 residues. Assay: immunoSEQ multiplex PCR; the TCRdb copy retains only in-frame clones and omits some. In the table there are hundreds of thousands of clones, over 85% of which are singletons. The clonotype comes from a woman in her twenties or thirties with acute COVID-19. The specimen was PBMCs or T cells enriched from blood (not recorded which). The chain carries TRBV6-4 and TRBJ2-2; no reliable D call. Here the CDR3 reads CASSDSEAGELFF. The CDR3 DNA reads TGTGCCAGCAGTGATTCAGAGGCCGGGGAGCTGTTTTTT.